Below, 11 T cell receptor beta chains from the same sample are listed, as sequenced in a study of regulatory T cells in long-lasting Graves disease. Arm-PCR of CDR3 regions and iRepertoire HTBI primers were the basis on which TCR beta libraries were built. A single record per CDR3 protein comes from TCRdb applying MiXCR to the multiplex PCR reads. The data hold 530,000 or so distinct CDR3 sequences, with roughly 13% observed a single time. Sample time point: newly diagnosed GD, antithyroid drugs for less than 3 months. RNA extracted from PBMCs served as the sequencing template. The sample was also reused in another study, on T cells in Graves' hyperthyroidism and ophthalmopathy.

The sample in question was peripheral blood mononuclear cells (PBMCs), obtained at new diagnosis, from a patient treated with antithyroid drugs. These receptors were obtained from a young man with Graves disease.

There are many counts of this clonotype. The chain couples TRBV6-1 to TRBJ2-1; 8 bases are shared with TRBD2. The CDR3 extends over 17 amino acids. Losses at the gene ends were 6 bases for V and 8 bases for J; bases not matched to a gene: 18. CDR1 is MNHNS and CDR2 is SASEGT in the germline V gene. The CDR3, as DNA: TGTGCCAGCAGGCACTCACCACGTAGCGGGATTTCCCATGAGCAGTTCTTC. Translating gives CASRHSPRSGISHEQFF.

This chain links TRBV20-1 with TRBJ2-7; D is undetermined. CDR3 length equals 13 residues. The V and J ends lost 6 bases and 2 bases respectively, with 14 bases between them. The germline gives CDR1 DFQATT, CDR2 SNEGSKA (reference sequence). CDR3 in DNA: TGCAGTGCGGCTGCCGACCCCGCCTACGAGCAGTACTTC. Its translation: CSAAADPAYEQYF.

The V gene is TRBV27, the J gene TRBJ2-1; 10 nucleotides agree with TRBD2. This CDR3 region has 15 residues. CDR1 is MNHEY and CDR2 is SMNVEV in the germline V gene (reference sequence). The V segment lost 3 bases and the J segment 8 bases; nucleotides outside the gene matches: 7. The CDR3 DNA is TGTGCCAGCAGTTTCGCTAGCGGGAGTAACCATGAGCAGTTCTTC. Translation: CASSFASGSNHEQFF.

This clonotype was seen at least ten times. J is TRBJ1-5 and V is TRBV10-2, with unresolved D. V was cut by 1 base and J by 4 bases, with 8 bases left in between. This CDR3 has 14 amino acids. Germline CDR1 WSHSY, CDR2 SAAADI. The CDR3, as DNA: TGCGCCAGCAGTGAGTGGCAGACTAATCAGCCCCAGCATTTT. As protein: CASSEWQTNQPQHF.

The table lists this clonotype with many counts. V is TRBV20-1 and J is TRBJ2-1; TRBD1 agrees at 10 bases. This CDR3 has 16 amino acids. With 0 bases clipped from V and 8 bases from J, the junction kept 10 bases outside the gene matches. CDR1 is DFQATT, CDR2 SNEGSKA, per germline (reference sequence). This CDR3 reads CSARDRRTGGLDEQFF. DNA for the CDR3: TGCAGTGCTAGAGATAGGCGGACAGGGGGGCTGGATGAGCAGTTCTTC.

This chain joins TRBV24-1 and TRBJ2-2; TRBD1 agrees at 9 bases. There are 17 residues in the CDR3. V lost 3 bases, J lost 2 bases, and 6 bases stayed unmatched. Germline loops: CDR1 KGHDR, CDR2 SFDVKD. The CDR3 loop is CATSDATGGVNTGELFF. In DNA form, the CDR3 reads TGTGCCACCAGTGATGCGACAGGGGGTGTTAACACCGGGGAGCTGTTTTTT.

This clonotype was found many times. The chain carries TRBV20-1 and TRBJ2-7; weak D call: TRBD1 (5 bases). Deletions cut 2 bases from V and 5 bases from J, with 25 bases between. The CDR3 extends over 17 amino acids. Germline V gene data show CDR1 as DFQATT and CDR2 as SNEGSKA (reference sequence). The CDR3 DNA sequence: TGCAGTGCTAGAAAAGTTTCTCTATTGGGGCCTAGGAACGAGCAGTACTTC. This translates into CSARKVSLLGPRNEQYF.

The chain has TRBV11-3 and TRBJ2-1, with 9 bases aligning to TRBD1. Germline V gene lookup returns CDR1 SGHNT and CDR2 YENEEA. Trimming took 3 bases from V and 7 from J; bases not matched to a gene: 7. The CDR3 contains 15 residues. The CDR3 is CASSLYRGQNNEQFF. The CDR3 DNA reads TGTGCCAGCAGCTTGTACAGGGGGCAAAATAATGAGCAGTTCTTC.

This clonotype was observed many times. For the CDR3, the DNA is TGTGCCAGCAGCCCCCCCCGGGTAGCGGGAAGGGAGCAGTACTTC. The encoded protein is CASSPPRVAGREQYF. This sequence joins TRBV7-9 and TRBJ2-7; 8 positions match TRBD2. Germline loops: CDR1 SEHNR, CDR2 FQNEAQ (reference sequence). J was trimmed by 7 bases and V by 5 bases; bases with no gene match: 13. The CDR3 runs 15 residues.

This clonotype showed up many times. The chain employs TRBV20-1 and TRBJ2-3; 9 bases line up with TRBD2. This CDR3 contains 13 residues. Germline V gene sequence: CDR1 DFQATT, CDR2 SNEGSKA (reference sequence). After removal of 6 bases from V and 5 bases from J, the junction contained 6 bases not matched to a gene. The CDR3 loop reads CSAKLAGGDTQYF. The CDR3 DNA is TGCAGTGCCAAACTAGCGGGCGGAGATACGCAGTATTTT.

This clonotype has a handful of counts. The rearrangement links TRBV30 to TRBJ2-7; D possibly corresponds to TRBD2 (6 bases). This CDR3 has 16 residues. CDR1 and CDR2 from the germline V gene are GTSNPN and SVGIG (reference sequence). Trimming took off 5 bases at V and 0 bases at J, with 20 bases between the two ends. CDR3 amino acids: CAWGASPGSPSYEQYF. The CDR3 region has the DNA TGTGCCTGGGGTGCCTCCCCCGGGAGCCCCTCCTACGAGCAGTACTTC.